The present T cell receptor beta chain was sequenced within a study of blood T cell repertoires in COVID-19. Across the whole study: From the United States, Italy and Spain came samples of acute and convalescent COVID-19. PBMCs, B-cell-depleted T cells, or T cells were the source of the cDNA or gDNA that made up the material.

Clones were read by immunoSEQ multiplex PCR, and TCRdb kept only the in-frame ones, dropping some. This table has roughly 55,000 clones, roughly 80% appearing once. CDR1 and CDR2 (germline): SNHLY, FYNNEI. The CDR3 spans 13 residues. V lost 9 bases and J 8 bases, leaving 19 bases between the germline ends. This chain links TRBV2 with TRBJ1-2; a weak D match, TRBD1 (5 bases). The receptor was derived from a woman aged 55-70 years with acute or convalescent COVID-19. Specimen: peripheral blood. The CDR3 here is CASGTLERGGYTF. The CDR3 DNA sequence: TGTGCCAGTGGGACGTTAGAGCGGGGGGGCTACACCTTC.